The 5 T cell receptor beta chains below were found in one sample sequenced in a study of OX40 agonist ivuxolimab in advanced cancers. Clones were sequenced by immunoSEQ multiplex PCR, and TCRdb holds only the in-frame ones, with some missing. The sample lists under 60,000 clones, approximately 90% occurring once. Sequences were derived from CD4+ or CD8+ T cells sorted from blood, sampled in a trial of the OX40 agonist ivuxolimab. Receptor source: an adult with an advanced solid tumor such as melanoma, head and neck, liver or kidney cancer.

The V gene is TRBV28, the J gene TRBJ2-7; D ambiguous. Germline V CDR1 and CDR2: MDHEN, SYDVKM. The CDR3 covers 12 residues. Between the trimmed V and J ends, which lost 6 bases and 3 bases, there was a span of 9 bases. The CDR3 DNA reads TGTGCCAGCAGCGGCCAGCTCTACGAGCAGTACTTC. Translation gives CASSGQLYEQYF.

The V gene is TRBV5-1, the J gene TRBJ1-3; D is undetermined. Germline V gene lookup returns CDR1 SGHRS and CDR2 YFSETQ. The CDR3 totals 16 residues. V was clipped by 0 bases and J by 0 bases, with 10 bases between them. Here the CDR3 reads CASSLAEPGSGNTIYF. In DNA form, the CDR3 reads TGCGCCAGCAGCTTGGCCGAGCCGGGCTCTGGAAACACCATATATTTT.

This sequence joins TRBV7-2 and TRBJ2-3; 9 bases are a match to TRBD2. The germline V gene has CDR1 SGHTA and CDR2 FQGNSA. The CDR3 has 17 amino acids. With V trimmed by 6 bases and J by 0 bases, 10 bases remained unmatched. The CDR3 loop is CASRTGRTSASTDTQYF. CDR3 coding DNA: TGTGCCAGCAGAACCGGGAGGACTAGCGCGAGCACAGATACGCAGTATTTT.

The chain recombines TRBV28 with TRBJ1-2, with D tentatively TRBD1 (5 bases). Germline V gene data show CDR1 as MDHEN and CDR2 as SYDVKM. Deletions cut 6 bases from V and 8 bases from J, with 10 bases between. The CDR3 totals 11 residues. The CDR3, as DNA: TGTGCCAGCAGCCTGGGACGCGGCTACACCTTC. The encoded protein is CASSLGRGYTF.

The chain carries TRBV18 and TRBJ2-1; 10 bases map to TRBD1. This CDR3 is built from 18 residues. Germline V gives CDR1 KGHSH, CDR2 LQKENI. V dropped 0 bases and J dropped 6; count of bases not matched to a gene: 11. CDR3 residues: CASSPPNPGQGTGNEQFF. The CDR3 bases are TGTGCCAGCTCACCACCTAATCCGGGACAGGGGACGGGCAATGAGCAGTTCTTC.